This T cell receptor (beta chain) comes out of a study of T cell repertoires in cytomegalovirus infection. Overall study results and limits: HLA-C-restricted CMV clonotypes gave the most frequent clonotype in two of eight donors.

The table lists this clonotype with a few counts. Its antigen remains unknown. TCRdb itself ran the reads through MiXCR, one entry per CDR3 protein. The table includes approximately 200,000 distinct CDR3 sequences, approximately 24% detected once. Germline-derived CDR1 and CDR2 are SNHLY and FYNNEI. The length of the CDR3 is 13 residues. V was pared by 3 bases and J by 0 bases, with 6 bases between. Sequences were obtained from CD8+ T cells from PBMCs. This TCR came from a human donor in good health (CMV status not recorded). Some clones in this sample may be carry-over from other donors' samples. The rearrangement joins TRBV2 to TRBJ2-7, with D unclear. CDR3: CASSDGVSYEQYF. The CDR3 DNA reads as TGTGCCAGCAGTGATGGCGTCTCCTACGAGCAGTACTTC.